What follows describes a single T cell receptor beta chain. V was trimmed by 0 bases and J by 7 bases, leaving 15 bases between them. The germline gives CDR1 SEHNR, CDR2 FQNEAQ (reference sequence). The CDR3 totals 16 residues. The data stem from a study of shared clonotypes between healthy human individuals. Study-wide context: A couple of female and three male donors aged 18 to 49 were enrolled.

At deep level, the assay was performed. Data came from immunoSEQ multiplex PCR; TCRdb stores just in-frame clones and leaves some out. The sample lists 950,000 to 1,100,000 clones, about 75% seen once, with approximately 1.5% in the top ten. The chain is built from TRBV7-9 and TRBJ1-4; D gene uncertain. This clonotype originated in a man between 18 and 35 years old in good health. Sequencing used memory CD4+ T cells sorted from blood. Subset of the sample: CD45RA-negative fraction. The CDR3 sequence is CASSLADPVRSEKLFF. In nucleotides, the CDR3 is TGTGCCAGCAGCTTAGCGGACCCCGTCAGAAGTGAAAAACTGTTTTTT.